One sample yielded the 9 T cell receptor beta chains listed below, sequenced in a study of long-term antiretroviral therapy in people with HIV. The immunoSEQ assay was v3.0, run at survey level. The table came from immunoSEQ multiplex PCR; TCRdb's copy has only in-frame clones and leaves some out. The sample records fewer than 20,000 clones, 85% to 90% being singletons. The input for sequencing was unsorted PBMCs, taken 4.2 years after starting antiretroviral therapy. These receptors all stem from a man between 45 and 60 years old with HIV.

This clone is a singleton in its sample. The chain recombines TRBV2 with TRBJ2-7; D might be TRBD2 (5 bases). The ends were cut back, 8 bases at V and 0 bases at J, with 8 bases in the middle. This CDR3 has 12 amino acids. Germline V gives CDR1 SNHLY, CDR2 FYNNEI. CDR3 sequence reads: CASLGVSYEQYF. CDR3 DNA: TGTGCCAGCCTCGGGGTCTCCTACGAGCAGTACTTC.

V and J are TRBV19 and TRBJ1-4; 7 bases fit TRBD1. There are 15 residues in the CDR3. Germline-derived CDR1 and CDR2 are LNHDA and SQIVND (reference sequence). The ends lost 1 base at V and 6 bases at J; junction bases unmatched: 5. The CDR3 region has the DNA TGTGCCAGTAGTATAGCTTGGCAGGGGGATGAAAAACTGTTTTTT. Protein product: CASSIAWQGDEKLFF.

The chain employs TRBV7-2 and TRBJ2-7; D might be TRBD1 (6 bases). V was shortened by 1 base and J by 0 bases, with 10 bases between the two germline ends. CDR3 size: 15 residues. Germline V lookup: CDR1 SGHTA, CDR2 FQGNSA. The CDR3 nucleotides read TGTGCCAGCAGCTTAGGTCAGGGGAGCTCCTACGAGCAGTACTTC. This codes for CASSLGQGSSYEQYF.

V is TRBV15 and J is TRBJ2-7; D may match TRBD1 or TRBD2 (5 bases each). The germline CDR1 and CDR2 sequences are LNHNV and YYDKDF (reference sequence). The CDR3 has 15 amino acids. The V and J ends lost 5 bases and 4 bases respectively, with 18 bases between them. The DNA for the CDR3 is TGTGCCACCAGCCTAGCAGGGACCTTGGGTTACGAGCAGTACTTC. It specifies CATSLAGTLGYEQYF.

The rearrangement joins TRBV11-2 to TRBJ1-4; D perhaps matches TRBD1 (6 bases). V gave up 1 base and J gave up 6 bases, with 15 bases separating them. Germline V gene data show CDR1 as SGHAT and CDR2 as FQNNGV. This CDR3 has 16 amino acids. Here the CDR3 reads CASSLGTTRGDEKLFF. DNA of the CDR3: TGTGCCAGCAGCTTAGGAACTACGAGGGGGGATGAAAAACTGTTTTTT.

The V and J genes are TRBV7-9 and TRBJ1-2; tentative D call: TRBD1 (6 bases). The CDR3 extends over 13 amino acids. V was pared by 5 bases and J by 4 bases, with 11 bases between. CDR1 is SEHNR, CDR2 FQNEAQ, per germline (reference sequence). The CDR3 protein is CASSEGHLYGYTF. The DNA for the CDR3 is TGTGCCAGCAGCGAGGGACACCTCTATGGCTACACCTTC.

The chain links TRBV10-3 to TRBJ2-7; D tentatively fits TRBD1 or TRBD2 (6 bases each). Germline V gene data show CDR1 as ENHRY and CDR2 as SYGVKD. This CDR3 region has 16 residues. The V end lost 0 bases, the J end lost 4 bases, and 16 bases lay between the germline ends. The CDR3 DNA sequence: TGTGCCATCAGTGAGTCGGGGGGCGCTGATACTTACGAGCAGTACTTC. It encodes CAISESGGADTYEQYF.

The chain links TRBV7-3 to TRBJ2-3; a possible D gene is TRBD2 (6 bases). Germline lookup yields CDR1 SGHTA and CDR2 FQGTGA. The V gene lost 5 bases and the J gene lost 4 bases, with 7 bases spanning the gap. The CDR3 spans 12 residues. The CDR3 coding sequence is TGTGCCAGCAGCCGGGACTCAGATACGCAGTATTTT. Translation gives CASSRDSDTQYF.

The chain links TRBV27 to TRBJ1-1; 8 nucleotides agree with TRBD1. The V segment lost 8 bases and the J segment 4 bases; nucleotides outside the gene matches: 9. Germline assignment: CDR1 MNHEY and CDR2 SMNVEV (reference sequence). CDR3 length: 14 amino acids. DNA for the CDR3: TGTGCCAGCTCGGCAGGGGGCGGGGGCACTGAAGCTTTCTTT. Translation: CASSAGGGGTEAFF.